This T cell receptor (beta chain) was found in a study of circulating tumor DNA in untreated peripheral T-cell lymphoma (dated by TCRdb to the early 2020s). The study at large found these results: Tumor-specific clonotypes were identified in about 77% of patients, from over 85% of baseline tissues and approximately 67% of baseline serum samples.

To prepare the library, the immunoSEQ multiplex PCR assay was applied. TCRdb retrieved this table from immuneACCESS and kept in-frame rearrangements only. Not all clones are present; in checked studies, unresolved V genes account for under half, and no reason is known for the remainder. This sample has over 7,000 clones in its table, and about 75% of those were observed once. The ten largest account for more than 15% of the sample. As for this clone: Its antigen is not yet known. No much larger clonotype is one base removed from it; base qualities were not supplied.

Tumor-specific TCR clonotypes were identified by sequencing baseline tumor tissue collected before treatment. The study used next-generation sequencing of T-cell receptor sequences to monitor peripheral T-cell lymphoma patients receiving frontline treatment on a trial. V is clipped by 3 bases and J by 6 bases, and the sequence between their germline boundaries is 9 bases long. From a lookup of the germline V gene (reference sequence), CDR1 and CDR2 are LNHDA and SQIVND. The CDR3 starts with the cysteine, ends with the phenylalanine, and has 13 residues. CDR3 DNA is the only sequence kept; it has 39 bases, read in frame from the first base.

This chain is built from TRBV19 and TRBJ1-5, and possibly TRBD1, on 6 matching bases. The sample taken for sequencing was tumor tissue. This sequence was found in a human donor with peripheral T-cell lymphoma. CDR3 sequence: CASSIGGGQPQHF. The DNA reads as follows: TGTGCCAGTAGTATCGGAGGGGGTCAGCCCCAGCATTTT.